This TCR beta chain was documented in a study of blood T cell repertoires in COVID-19. Study in general: Acute and convalescent COVID-19 specimens originated in the United States, Italy and Spain. PBMCs, B-cell-depleted T cells, or T cells provided the cDNA or gDNA that made up the material.

Germline V gene sequence: CDR1 LNHNV, CDR2 YYDKDF (reference sequence). V gave up 1 base and J gave up 7 bases, with 17 bases separating them. This CDR3 spans 15 amino acids. Participants spanned ages about 18 to 90 years and resided in fewer than 30 US areas. The study assigned cohorts using participant-reported clinical history. Libraries were prepared by immunoSEQ multiplex PCR; TCRdb keeps only in-frame clonotypes and omits some of them. This sample has roughly 200,000 clones, with more than 75% found just once. The chain carries TRBV15 and TRBJ2-7, with D tentatively TRBD1 (6 bases). The TCR comes from a man in his forties with acute COVID-19. The sequenced sample was PBMCs or T cells enriched from blood (not recorded which). The CDR3 reads CATSRGTVGWWEQYF. DNA of the CDR3: TGTGCCACCAGCAGAGGGACAGTGGGTTGGTGGGAGCAGTACTTC.